This T cell receptor (beta chain) was recorded in a study of beta chain features in type 1 diabetes. Expressed TCRB transcripts were sequenced after all isolated RNA was converted to cDNA. Using immunoSEQ multiplex PCR, the repertoire was profiled, and TCRdb retains in-frame clones only, with some absent. The sample records hundreds of thousands of clones, approximately 12% being singletons. The trim removed 5 bases at V and 4 bases at J, leaving 3 bases unmatched. Germline CDR1 reads SGHTA; CDR2 reads FQGTGA. The CDR3 is 14 amino acids. Sequencing was carried out using naive CD4+ T cells from blood. This receptor was identified in a man between 18 and 35 years old in good health. The chain carries TRBV7-3 and TRBJ2-3, with 10 bases that match TRBD2. The CDR3, as DNA: TGTGCCAGCAGCCTAGGACTAGCGGCAGATACGCAGTATTTT. Its protein is CASSLGLAADTQYF.